Presented here are 24 T cell receptor beta chains from one specimen sequenced in a study of early T cells in non-severe SARS-CoV-2 infection. Via MiXCR, TCRdb re-called the 5' RACE reads, giving one row per CDR3 protein. Of about 84,000 distinct CDR3 sequences listed, 9% to 13% are singletons. Sequencing was done on a sample of whole blood. These receptors all stem from an adult who was a healthcare worker with PCR-confirmed SARS-CoV-2 infection or an uninfected control (not recorded which).

This chain connects TRBV4-2 to TRBJ2-3; D gene unclear. Per the germline V gene, CDR1 is LGHNA and CDR2 is YNFKEQ. V gave up 1 base and J gave up 5 bases, with 10 bases separating them. The CDR3 sequence is 14 residues long. CDR3 protein: CASSQGRTKDTQYF. DNA for the CDR3: TGTGCCAGCAGCCAAGGACGAACGAAAGATACGCAGTATTTT.

The sample holds a few counts of this clonotype. The gene calls are TRBV7-2 and TRBJ2-6; 10 bases are a match to TRBD2. Trimming took 2 bases from V and 0 from J; bases not matched to a gene: 10. The germline gives CDR1 SGHTA, CDR2 FQGNSA. The CDR3 contains 20 residues. This CDR3 reads CASSLKASGSSLSGANVLTF. The CDR3 DNA follows: TGTGCCAGCAGCTTAAAGGCTAGCGGGAGTTCCCTCTCTGGGGCCAACGTCCTGACTTTC.

This clonotype was seen more than once but under ten times. The V gene is TRBV11-3, the J gene TRBJ2-3; D gene ambiguous. V was trimmed by 0 bases and J by 1 base, leaving 11 bases between them. The V gene's germline CDR1 is SGHNT and CDR2 YENEEA. The CDR3 contains 16 residues. In DNA form, the CDR3 reads TGTGCCAGCAGCTTAGATGGGTTGGGCGGCACAGATACGCAGTATTTT. This translates into CASSLDGLGGTDTQYF.

The chain recombines TRBV21-1 with TRBJ1-1. TRBV21-1 constitutes a pseudogene. CDR3 length: 15 residues. The DNA for the CDR3 is TGTGCCAGCAGCGGAAGGAAGGGAGAAAACACTGAAGCTTTCTTT. It codes for CASSGRKGENTEAFF.

In its sample, this clonotype was seen many times. This chain connects TRBV14 to TRBJ1-1; D unresolved. The germline V gene encodes CDR1 SGHDN and CDR2 FVKESK. The V gene lost 3 bases and the J gene lost 6 bases, with 11 bases spanning the gap. The CDR3 sequence is 13 residues long. CDR3 region: CASSHLGFAEAFF. The CDR3 coding sequence is TGTGCCAGCAGCCATCTGGGGTTCGCTGAAGCTTTCTTT.

This clonotype was observed many times. The chain joins TRBV2 to TRBJ2-2, with D possibly TRBD1 on 6 matching bases. V lost 3 bases to trimming and J lost 5 bases, with 7 bases between them. The germline CDR1 and CDR2 sequences are SNHLY and FYNNEI. The CDR3 is 13 amino acids. The CDR3 DNA follows: TGTGCCAGCAGTGACAGGGGAACCGGGGAGCTGTTTTTT. Its protein is CASSDRGTGELFF. The complete variable domain, with remaining parts taken from reference TRBV2 and TRBJ2-2, reads EPEVTQTPSHQVTQMGQEVILRCVPISNHLYFYWYRQILGQKVEFLVSFYNNEISEKSEIFDDQFSVERPDGSNFTLKIRSTKLEDSAMYFCASSDRGTGELFFGEGSRLTVL.

The table lists this clonotype with many counts. The V call is TRBV20-1, the J call TRBJ2-7; 7 positions match TRBD1. CDR3 length: 13 amino acids. CDR1 and CDR2 (germline): DFQATT, SNEGSKA (reference sequence). The V and J ends lost 4 bases and 4 bases, in that order; junction bases with no gene match: 7. CDR3 nucleotide sequence: TGCAGTGCTAACCGGGACAGAGCATACGAGCAGTACTTC. It specifies CSANRDRAYEQYF.

This clonotype was picked up many times. The genes are TRBV5-4 and TRBJ1-2, with TRBD1 as a possible D gene (5 bases). Trimming stripped 0 bases from V and 8 bases from J, with 8 bases between. Germline lookup yields CDR1 SGHNT and CDR2 YYREEE (reference sequence). The CDR3 extends over 12 amino acids. The CDR3 reads CASSLAGRGYTF. For the CDR3, the DNA is TGTGCCAGCAGCTTGGCGGGGCGCGGCTACACCTTC.

In the case of this clonotype: This may come from a read error, since a much larger clone is one base off. The chain employs TRBV7-7 and TRBJ2-1, with D perhaps matching TRBD2 (5 bases). The CDR3 is 12 residues long. The V gene's germline CDR1 is SSHAT and CDR2 FNYEAQ (reference sequence). This chain's CDR3 is CASSLDGVKQFF. Written as DNA, the CDR3 is TGTGCTAGCAGCTTGGACGGGGTCAAGCAGTTCTTC.

This clonotype was observed a handful of times. The genes are TRBV14 and TRBJ2-1; 9 positions agree with TRBD2. V lost 0 bases, J lost 8 bases, and 11 bases stayed unmatched. The CDR3 runs 17 residues. Germline V gene data show CDR1 as SGHDN and CDR2 as FVKESK. The CDR3: CASSQDRVLAGLDEQFF. Written as DNA, the CDR3 is TGTGCCAGCAGCCAAGATCGGGTCCTAGCGGGATTGGATGAGCAGTTCTTC.

This clonotype was seen a handful of times. The chain joins TRBV7-9 to TRBJ2-3; D remains ambiguous. Germline V gene sequence: CDR1 SEHNR, CDR2 FQNEAQ (reference sequence). The CDR3 spans 14 residues. V was clipped by 0 bases and J by 4 bases, with 8 bases between them. For the CDR3, the DNA is TGTGCCAGCAGCTTAGCCGACCTATCAGATACGCAGTATTTT. This gives the protein CASSLADLSDTQYF.

This clonotype was seen a handful of times. This chain joins TRBV5-5 and TRBJ1-2; 9 nucleotides match TRBD1. The germline V gene encodes CDR1 SGHKS and CDR2 YYEKEE (reference sequence). The CDR3 runs 13 residues. Trimming at V came to 3 bases and at J to 6 bases, leaving 3 bases not matched to a gene. The CDR3 spells CASSSGQGNGYTF. The CDR3 DNA reads as TGTGCCAGCAGCTCAGGACAGGGGAATGGCTACACCTTC.

This clonotype came up once. The chain has TRBV9 and TRBJ2-7; no reliable D call. The V and J ends lost 5 bases and 8 bases respectively, with 17 bases between them. The length of the CDR3 is 13 residues. The V gene's germline CDR1 is SGDLS and CDR2 YYNGEE. The DNA of the CDR3 is TGTGCCAGCAGGTCCTCAGGAGCCGGTAAGCAGTACTTC. Translation gives CASRSSGAGKQYF.

Only a few counts were recorded for this clonotype. This sequence joins TRBV5-1 and TRBJ2-3; 7 nucleotides match TRBD1. The CDR3 runs to 13 residues. Per germline, CDR1 SGHRS and CDR2 YFSETQ. V was clipped by 4 bases and J by 3 bases; unmatched bases: 2. This chain's CDR3 is CASSDRETDTQYF. CDR3 DNA sequence: TGCGCCAGCAGCGACAGGGAGACAGATACGCAGTATTTT.

This chain uses TRBV5-1 with TRBJ2-2; 7 bases are shared with TRBD1. The germline CDR1 and CDR2 sequences are SGHRS and YFSETQ. After removal of 1 base from V and 1 base from J, the junction contained 4 bases not matched to a gene. The CDR3 contains 16 residues. CDR3 loop: CASSLSGQMNTGELFF. DNA for the CDR3: TGCGCCAGCAGCTTGTCGGGACAGATGAACACCGGGGAGCTGTTTTTT.

This clonotype was counted between two and nine times. The V gene is TRBV7-9, the J gene TRBJ2-7; D call uncertain. This CDR3 has 14 amino acids. V lost 4 bases to trimming and J lost 5 bases, with 15 bases between them. CDR1 and CDR2 (germline): SEHNR, FQNEAQ (reference sequence). The CDR3 region has the DNA TGTGCCAGCAGCTATCCCGGGTCCCCGGACGAGCAGTACTTC. Protein product: CASSYPGSPDEQYF.

This clonotype has just a few counts. The rearrangement joins TRBV9 to TRBJ2-7; TRBD2 agrees at 10 bases. Germline CDR1 reads SGDLS; CDR2 reads YYNGEE. V was clipped by 0 bases and J by 4 bases; unmatched bases: 1. The CDR3 contains 14 residues. CDR3 amino acids: CASSVAAGGYEQYF. DNA for the CDR3: TGTGCCAGCAGCGTAGCAGCGGGAGGGTACGAGCAGTACTTC.

In this sample, this clonotype turned up many times. The chain combines TRBV12-3 or TRBV12-4 with TRBJ2-3; D might be TRBD1 (6 bases). V dropped 3 bases and J dropped 0 bases, with 13 bases sitting between them. The length of the CDR3 is 16 residues. The CDR3 protein is CASSFAAGGSTDTQYF. For the CDR3, the DNA is TGTGCCAGCAGTTTCGCAGCTGGGGGCAGCACAGATACGCAGTATTTT.

This clonotype was seen only a few times. CDR3 sequence: CSATQGAGNTEAFF. The CDR3 bases are TGCAGTGCTACCCAGGGTGCGGGGAACACTGAAGCTTTCTTT. The genes are TRBV20-1 and TRBJ1-1, with D perhaps matching TRBD1 (5 bases). V lost 4 bases and J lost 1, with 13 bases in between. This CDR3 has 14 residues. Germline assignment: CDR1 DFQATT and CDR2 SNEGSKA (reference sequence).

This clonotype was seen many times. This chain connects TRBV27 to TRBJ2-3; TRBD2 is a possible D gene (6 bases). The CDR3 covers 17 residues. CDR1 and CDR2 from the germline V gene are MNHEY and SMNVEV (reference sequence). Trimming pared 2 bases from V and 5 bases from J, leaving 20 bases between. CDR3 region: CASSLAVWAGSGDTQYF. Written as DNA, the CDR3 is TGTGCCAGCAGTTTAGCGGTTTGGGCGGGGTCGGGAGATACGCAGTATTTT.

This clonotype was seen only a few times. The chain has TRBV29-1 and TRBJ2-1; weak D call: TRBD1 (5 bases). The CDR3 loop spans 13 amino acids. V lost 6 bases and J lost 6, with 15 bases in between. The V gene's germline CDR1 is SQVTM and CDR2 ANQGSEA. The DNA of the CDR3 is TGCAGCGTAGCTGCCGAAGGGGTCAATGAGCAGTTCTTC. Its protein is CSVAAEGVNEQFF.

The gene calls are TRBV7-9 and TRBJ2-3; D is ambiguous. The CDR3 is made up of 12 amino acids. The V and J ends lost 5 bases and 6 bases respectively, with 9 bases between them. Germline V gene sequence: CDR1 SEHNR, CDR2 FQNEAQ (reference sequence). CDR3 sequence reads: CASSVRYDTQYF. The CDR3 DNA follows: TGTGCCAGCAGCGTCCGGTACGATACGCAGTATTTT.

There are a few counts of this clonotype. The chain has TRBV18 and TRBJ2-3; a weak D match, TRBD2 (6 bases). V lost 1 base, J lost 0 bases, and 8 bases lay in between. The CDR3 loop spans 15 amino acids. Germline CDR1 reads KGHSH; CDR2 reads LQKENI. The CDR3 here is CASSPRGTSTDTQYF. CDR3 in DNA: TGTGCCAGCTCACCACGAGGGACTAGCACAGATACGCAGTATTTT. Full variable domain (outside the CDR3, taken from reference TRBV18 and TRBJ2-3): NAGVMQNPRHLVRRRGQEARLRCSPMKGHSHVYWYRQLPEEGLKFMVYLQKENIIDESGMPKERFSAEFPKEGPSILRIQQVVRGDSAAYFCASSPRGTSTDTQYFGPGTRLTVL.

The chain uses TRBV5-6 and TRBJ2-1; 7 nucleotides agree with TRBD1. The germline gives CDR1 SGHDT, CDR2 YYEEEE. Trimming at V came to 9 bases and at J to 3 bases, leaving 6 bases not matched to a gene. The CDR3 contains 13 residues. The CDR3 coding sequence is TGTGCCACCCGACAGGGCCACTACAATGAGCAGTTCTTC. Its translation: CATRQGHYNEQFF.